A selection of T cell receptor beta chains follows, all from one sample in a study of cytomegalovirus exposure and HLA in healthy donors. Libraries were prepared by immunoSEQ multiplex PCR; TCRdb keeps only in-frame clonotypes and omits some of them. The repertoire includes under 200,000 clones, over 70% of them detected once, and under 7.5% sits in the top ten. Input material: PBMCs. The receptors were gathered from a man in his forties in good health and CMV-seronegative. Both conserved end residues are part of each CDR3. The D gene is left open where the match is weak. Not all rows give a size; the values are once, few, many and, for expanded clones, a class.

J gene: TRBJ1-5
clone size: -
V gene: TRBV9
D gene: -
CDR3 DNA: TGTGCCAGCAGCGTAGGCCTCGGGAATCAGCCCCAGCATTTT
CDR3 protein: CASSVGLGNQPQHF

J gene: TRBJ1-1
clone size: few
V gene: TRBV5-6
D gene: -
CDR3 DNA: TGTGCCAGCAGCACCGACGAGGGGGAGACTGAAGCTTTCTTT
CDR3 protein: CASSTDEGETEAFF

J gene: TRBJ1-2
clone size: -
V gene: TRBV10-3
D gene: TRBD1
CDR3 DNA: TGTGCCATCAGTGAGTCGACAGGGGGCTGGAATGGCTACACCTTC
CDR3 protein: CAISESTGGWNGYTF

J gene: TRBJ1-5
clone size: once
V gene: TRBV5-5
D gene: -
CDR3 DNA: TGTGCCAGCAGCTACTGGACAGGCAATCAGCCCCAGCATTTT
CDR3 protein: CASSYWTGNQPQHF

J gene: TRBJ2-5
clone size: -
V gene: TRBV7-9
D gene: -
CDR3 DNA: TGTGCCAGCAGCTTCACTGCTAGAGAGACCCAGTACTTC
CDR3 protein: CASSFTARETQYF

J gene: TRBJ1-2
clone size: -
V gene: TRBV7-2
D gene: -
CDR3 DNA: TGTGCCAGCAGCTTAGTAGTCGAGACAGGTTTACTCTACACCTTC
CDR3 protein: CASSLVVETGLLYTF

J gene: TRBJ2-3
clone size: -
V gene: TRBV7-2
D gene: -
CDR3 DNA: TGTGCCAGCAGCTTATCAGGGGCCCTTTTCGATACGCAGTATTTT
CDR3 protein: CASSLSGALFDTQYF

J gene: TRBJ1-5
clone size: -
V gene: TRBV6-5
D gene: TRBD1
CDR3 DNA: TGTGCCAGCAGGGACCTGACAGGGTGGCAGCCCCAGCATTTT
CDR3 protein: CASRDLTGWQPQHF

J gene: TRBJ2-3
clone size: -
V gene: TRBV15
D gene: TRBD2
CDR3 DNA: TGTGCCACCAGCGGAGAGCGGGGGTCCACAGATACGCAGTATTTT
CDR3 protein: CATSGERGSTDTQYF

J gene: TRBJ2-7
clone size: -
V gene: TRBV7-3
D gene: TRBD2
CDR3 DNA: TGTGCCAGCAGCTATAGCGGGAACTCCTACGAGCAGTACTTC
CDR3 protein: CASSYSGNSYEQYF

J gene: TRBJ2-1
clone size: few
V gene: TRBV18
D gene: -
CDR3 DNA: TGTGCCAGCCGCGCGGGGGCTACCTTGAGGAATGAGCAGTTCTTC
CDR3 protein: CASRAGATLRNEQFF

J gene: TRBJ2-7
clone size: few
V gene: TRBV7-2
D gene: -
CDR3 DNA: TGTGCCAGCAGCCCCGCAGGGGGCGGGGGTTACGAGCAGTACTTC
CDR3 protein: CASSPAGGGGYEQYF

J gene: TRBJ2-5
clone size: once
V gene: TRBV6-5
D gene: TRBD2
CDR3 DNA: TGTGCCAGCACTCCCGGGGAAGCGGGGAAGGAGACCCAGTACTTC
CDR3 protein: CASTPGEAGKETQYF

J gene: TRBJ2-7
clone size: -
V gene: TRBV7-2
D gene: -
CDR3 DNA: TGTGCCAGCAGCCCCCCCAGGGCACCCTACGAGCAGTACTTC
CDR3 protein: CASSPPRAPYEQYF

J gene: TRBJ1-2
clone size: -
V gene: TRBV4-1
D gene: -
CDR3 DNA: TGCGCCAGCAGCCAAGCAGGTGGGGCAGGGCTGGGCGATGGCTACACCTTC
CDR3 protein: CASSQAGGAGLGDGYTF

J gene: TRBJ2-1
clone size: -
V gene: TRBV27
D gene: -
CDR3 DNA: TGTGCCAGCAGTTTCGACATAACCTACAATGAGCAGTTCTTC
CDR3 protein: CASSFDITYNEQFF

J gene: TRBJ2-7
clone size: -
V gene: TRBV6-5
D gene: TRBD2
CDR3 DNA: TGTGCCAGCAGTTACTCCGGACTAGCGGGCCCATACGAGCAGTACTTC
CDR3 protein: CASSYSGLAGPYEQYF

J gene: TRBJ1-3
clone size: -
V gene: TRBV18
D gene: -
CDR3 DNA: TGTGCCAGCTCACCCTCGGTGGGAAACACCATATATTTT
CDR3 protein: CASSPSVGNTIYF

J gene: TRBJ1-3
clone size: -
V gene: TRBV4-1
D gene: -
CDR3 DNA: TGCGCCAGCAGCTCACCAGGGTGGCGAAACACCATATATTTT
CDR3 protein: CASSSPGWRNTIYF

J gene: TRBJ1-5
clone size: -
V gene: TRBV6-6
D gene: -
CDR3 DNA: TGTGCCAGCAGACGGACAGTAAGCAATCAGCCCCAGCATTTT
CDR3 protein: CASRRTVSNQPQHF

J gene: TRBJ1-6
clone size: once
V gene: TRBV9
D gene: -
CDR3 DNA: TGTGCCAGCAGCGTTGCAGGGTCTGGGACACCCCTCCACTTT
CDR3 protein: CASSVAGSGTPLHF

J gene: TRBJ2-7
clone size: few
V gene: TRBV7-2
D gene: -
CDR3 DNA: TGTGCCAGCAGCTTAAGTCAACTCGAGCAGTACTTC
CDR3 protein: CASSLSQLEQYF

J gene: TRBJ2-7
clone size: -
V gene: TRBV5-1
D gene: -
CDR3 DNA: TGCGCCAGCAGCTTGGCGTTCTACGAGCAGTACTTC
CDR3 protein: CASSLAFYEQYF

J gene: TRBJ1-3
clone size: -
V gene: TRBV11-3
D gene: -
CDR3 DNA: TGTGCCAGCAGCTCCGGAGGGGACTCTGGAAACACCATATATTTT
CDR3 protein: CASSSGGDSGNTIYF

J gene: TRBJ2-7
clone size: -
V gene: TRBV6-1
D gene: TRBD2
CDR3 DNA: TGTGCCAGCCTCATTAGCGGGCCCAGCTCCTACGAGCAGTACTTC
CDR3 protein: CASLISGPSSYEQYF

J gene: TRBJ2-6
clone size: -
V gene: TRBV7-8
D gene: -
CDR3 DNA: TGTGCCAGCAGCCCAGGACAGACTGGGGCCAACGTCCTGACTTTC
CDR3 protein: CASSPGQTGANVLTF

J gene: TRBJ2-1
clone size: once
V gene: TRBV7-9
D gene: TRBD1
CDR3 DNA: TGTGCCAGCAGCCCAACAGGGGATGAGCAGTTCTTC
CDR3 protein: CASSPTGDEQFF

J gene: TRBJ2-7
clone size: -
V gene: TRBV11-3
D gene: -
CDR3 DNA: TGTGCCAGCAGGCAAGACAGCTACGAGCAGTACTTC
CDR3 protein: CASRQDSYEQYF

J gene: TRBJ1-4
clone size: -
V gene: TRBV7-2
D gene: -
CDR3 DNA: TGTGCCAGCAGCTTAGCGTACACAGGGAATAAGGGTGAAAAACTGTTTTTT
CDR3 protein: CASSLAYTGNKGEKLFF